One and the same sample provided the 27 T cell receptor beta chains below, sequenced in a study of blood T cell repertoires in COVID-19. The assay was immunoSEQ multiplex PCR, and TCRdb's table has in-frame clones only and misses some. The sample has 250,000 or so clones, 86% seen once. The sequencing sample was made of peripheral blood. Every receptor here comes from a man aged 40-49 years with active or convalescent COVID-19.

The CDR3 sequence: CAGAQGTLGELFF. The CDR3 DNA sequence: TGTGCCGGTGCTCAGGGGACACTCGGGGAGCTGTTTTTT. J is TRBJ2-2 and V is TRBV30; TRBD1 might be the D (6 bases). Trimming removed 8 bases from V and 7 bases from J, with 17 bases in between. This CDR3 has 13 residues. In germline, CDR1 is GTSNPN, CDR2 SVGIG (reference sequence). Using reference TRBV30 and TRBJ2-2 for the parts outside the CDR3, the full variable domain is SQTIHQWPATLVQPVGSPLSLECTVEGTSNPNLYWYRQAAGRGLQLLFYSVGIGQISSEVPQNLSASRPQDRQFILSSKKLLLSDSGFYLCAGAQGTLGELFFGEGSRLTVL.

The chain combines TRBV3-1 (or the pseudogene TRBV3-2) with TRBJ1-5; D uncertain. The germline V gene has CDR1 LGHDT and CDR2 YNNKEL (reference sequence). The CDR3 loop spans 14 amino acids. Trimming pared 1 base from V and 6 bases from J, leaving 10 bases between. CDR3 loop: CASSQAVGGQPQHF. CDR3 bases: TGTGCCAGCAGCCAAGCCGTAGGAGGTCAGCCCCAGCATTTT.

This clone occurred a few times. CDR3 DNA sequence: TGTGCCAGCAGCGTAGGAGGGACAGGGTACTACGAGCAGTACTTC. This gives the protein CASSVGGTGYYEQYF. The chain joins TRBV9 to TRBJ2-7; 9 bases align to TRBD1. The J segment lost 3 bases and the V segment lost 0 bases, leaving 4 bases of the junction unmatched. This CDR3 is 15 amino acids long. Germline CDR1 and CDR2: SGDLS and YYNGEE.

V is TRBV5-1 and J is TRBJ2-5, with a possible D match to TRBD1 (6 bases). V was clipped by 0 bases and J by 1 base, with 13 bases between them. Germline values: CDR1 SGHRS, CDR2 YFSETQ. The CDR3 is 16 residues long. The CDR3 sequence is CASSLEGTRSQETQYF. CDR3 sequence (DNA): TGCGCCAGCAGCTTGGAAGGGACACGGTCCCAAGAGACCCAGTACTTC.

The chain links TRBV10-1 to TRBJ1-2; a possible D gene is TRBD1 (6 bases). V was pared by 4 bases and J by 8 bases, with 20 bases between. Germline-derived CDR1 and CDR2 are WNHNN and SYGVQD (reference sequence). The CDR3 contains 15 residues. In DNA form, the CDR3 reads TGCGCCAGCAGTGTATTGACGGGACACCCATGGGGCTACACCTTC. Protein product: CASSVLTGHPWGYTF.

The chain is built from TRBV18 and TRBJ1-2, with 8 bases lining up with TRBD1. In germline, CDR1 is KGHSH, CDR2 LQKENI. The CDR3 spans 15 residues. With 3 bases clipped from V and 8 bases from J, the junction kept 11 bases outside the gene matches. For the CDR3, the DNA is TGTGCCAGCTCACCCCGCCCGGGACAGGAACGGGGCTACACCTTC. It yields the protein CASSPRPGQERGYTF.

The genes are TRBV5-1 and TRBJ1-1; no clear D. Germline V CDR1 and CDR2: SGHRS, YFSETQ. The CDR3 is 15 residues long. Trimming left V 2 bases short and J 0 bases short, with 11 bases between. CDR3 region: CASSLGNSMNTEAFF. CDR3 DNA: TGCGCCAGCAGCTTAGGCAACAGCATGAACACTGAAGCTTTCTTT.

This clone was recorded once. CDR3 in amino acids: CASSPGQNQPQHF. CDR3 nucleotides: TGTGCCAGCTCACCGGGACAGAATCAGCCCCAGCATTTT. The V and J genes are TRBV18 and TRBJ1-5; 7 bases map to TRBD1. The CDR3 extends over 13 amino acids. V dropped 3 bases and J dropped 4; count of bases not matched to a gene: 0. Germline CDR1 is KGHSH and CDR2 is LQKENI.

The genes are TRBV11-3 and TRBJ2-1, with 12 positions matching TRBD2. CDR1 and CDR2 from the germline V gene are SGHNT and YENEEA. Unmatched junction bases numbered 12, after V lost 6 bases and J lost 3 bases. This CDR3 has 18 amino acids. CDR3 DNA sequence: TGTGCCAGCAGTCTACTAGCGGGGGGCCCCGTAGGCTACAATGAGCAGTTCTTC. It is translated as CASSLLAGGPVGYNEQFF.

This chain connects TRBV25-1 to TRBJ2-3; 15 positions agree with TRBD2. Germline CDR1 and CDR2: MGHDK and SYGVNS. This CDR3 has 18 residues. V lost 5 bases to trimming and J lost 5 bases; unmatched junction nucleotides: 11. The CDR3 region is CASSYYRTSGRAGDTQYF. The CDR3 bases are TGTGCCAGCAGTTACTATCGGACTAGCGGGAGGGCGGGAGATACGCAGTATTTT.

This chain links TRBV9 with TRBJ1-3, with TRBD1 identical over 7 bases. The CDR3 spans 17 residues. The ends lost 3 bases at V and 3 bases at J; junction bases unmatched: 12. Germline V gene sequence: CDR1 SGDLS, CDR2 YYNGEE. CDR3 coding DNA: TGTGCCAGCAGCGCCGGAGAGGGGACAGACCTTGGAAACACCATATATTTT. It translates to CASSAGEGTDLGNTIYF.

The chain uses TRBV28 and TRBJ1-2; D might be TRBD1 (6 bases). The CDR3 extends over 15 amino acids. The ends were cut back, 6 bases at V and 7 bases at J, with 21 bases in the middle. In germline, CDR1 is MDHEN, CDR2 SYDVKM. Written as DNA, the CDR3 is TGTGCCAGCAGCCCGTGGGCGGGGGCTTTTTCTGGCTACACCTTC. It specifies CASSPWAGAFSGYTF.

This clone was found once. The V call is TRBV7-7, the J call TRBJ2-1, with 9 bases lining up with TRBD2. The ends lost 5 bases at V and 7 bases at J; junction bases unmatched: 12. The CDR3 consists of 16 residues. Per the germline V gene, CDR1 is SSHAT and CDR2 is FNYEAQ (reference sequence). Written as DNA, the CDR3 is TGTGCCAGCAGCCCAGACCTAGCGGGGCTGGGGAATGAGCAGTTCTTC. It specifies CASSPDLAGLGNEQFF.

This rearrangement joins TRBV11-2 to TRBJ2-7; no firm D call. Germline V CDR1 and CDR2: SGHAT, FQNNGV. This CDR3 region has 16 residues. Trimming left V 5 bases short and J 6 bases short, with 23 bases between. The CDR3 loop is CASSLLRFSVRIEQYF. The CDR3 DNA is TGTGCCAGCAGCCTGTTGAGGTTCTCGGTGAGGATCGAGCAGTACTTC.

This clone was counted a single time. The chain joins TRBV4-2 to TRBJ2-3; 12 positions agree with TRBD2. This CDR3 region has 16 residues. V gave up 5 bases and J gave up 0 bases; unmatched junction bases: 3. Germline V gene sequence: CDR1 LGHNA, CDR2 YNFKEQ. Here the CDR3 DNA reads TGTGCCAGCAGCGCGACTAGCGGGGGAAGCACAGATACGCAGTATTTT. It encodes CASSATSGGSTDTQYF.

The J gene is TRBJ1-6, the V gene TRBV5-5, with D possibly TRBD1 on 5 matching bases. Germline CDR1 and CDR2: SGHKS and YYEKEE (reference sequence). The V end lost 4 bases, the J end lost 0 bases, and 11 bases lay between the germline ends. The CDR3 is 16 residues long. CDR3 residues: CASSTLQGSYNSPLHF. Here the CDR3 DNA reads TGTGCCAGCAGCACCCTCCAGGGCTCCTATAATTCACCCCTCCACTTT.

The chain recombines TRBV28 with TRBJ1-2, with 7 positions matching TRBD1. The junction had 16 bases not matched to a gene; V was cut back by 7 bases and J by 2 bases. Germline V gene lookup returns CDR1 MDHEN and CDR2 SYDVKM. This CDR3 has 17 residues. For the CDR3, the DNA is TGTGCCAGCAATTCCGGGACAGATCGACCATTAAACTATGGCTACACCTTC. Amino acid sequence: CASNSGTDRPLNYGYTF.

The V and J genes are TRBV10-3 and TRBJ2-7; D might be TRBD1 (6 bases). Germline CDR1 reads ENHRY; CDR2 reads SYGVKD. V lost 6 bases to trimming and J lost 2 bases, with 11 bases between them. This CDR3 is built from 13 residues. CDR3 nucleotide sequence: TGTGCCATCAGCGGACAGTTTACCTACGAGCAGTACTTC. This codes for CAISGQFTYEQYF.

V is TRBV2 and J is TRBJ2-2; D gene unclear. CDR1 and CDR2 from the germline V gene are SNHLY and FYNNEI. The CDR3 is 11 amino acids. V lost 8 bases and J 5 bases, leaving 6 bases between the germline ends. The CDR3 region is CASYLTGELFF. The CDR3 DNA sequence: TGTGCCAGCTACCTAACCGGGGAGCTGTTTTTT.

The rearrangement joins TRBV5-4 to TRBJ1-2, with 9 bases identical to TRBD1. J lost 5 bases, V lost 4 bases, and 3 bases had no gene match. Germline CDR1 and CDR2: SGHNT and YYREEE (reference sequence). The CDR3 contains 13 residues. The CDR3: CASSADRGYGYTF. The CDR3 region has the DNA TGTGCCAGCAGCGCGGACAGGGGATATGGCTACACCTTC.

This clone has more than one count but fewer than ten. The rearrangement links TRBV6-5 to TRBJ2-1; tentatively, D is TRBD2 (6 bases). From germline, CDR1 is MNHEY and CDR2 SVGAGI. The CDR3 covers 13 residues. V lost 7 bases and J 8 bases, leaving 15 bases between the germline ends. The CDR3 region is CASTRGAKDEQFF. In nucleotides, the CDR3 is TGTGCCAGCACCCGCGGGGCCAAGGATGAGCAGTTCTTC.

The chain is built from TRBV24-1 and TRBJ2-1; 11 nucleotides agree with TRBD2. The CDR3 extends over 18 amino acids. With 5 bases clipped from V and 7 bases from J, the junction kept 15 bases outside the gene matches. Germline assignment: CDR1 KGHDR and CDR2 SFDVKD. In DNA, the CDR3 is TGTGCCACCAGTGCCAACCGCGGGCTAGCGGGAGGACTGAATGAGCAGTTCTTC. This gives the protein CATSANRGLAGGLNEQFF.

This clone was detected only once. J is TRBJ2-7 and V is TRBV7-2; 7 bases map to TRBD1. This CDR3 comprises 15 residues. V lost 0 bases and J lost 3; bases outside the gene matches: 5. From germline, CDR1 is SGHTA and CDR2 FQGNSA. CDR3 in amino acids: CASSLASGTDYEQYF. CDR3 bases: TGTGCCAGCAGCTTAGCGTCCGGGACAGACTACGAGCAGTACTTC.

The J gene is TRBJ2-1, the V gene TRBV30, with D possibly TRBD2 on 5 matching bases. The CDR3 sequence is 11 residues long. Trimming pared 8 bases from V and 6 bases from J, leaving 11 bases between. Per the germline V gene, CDR1 is GTSNPN and CDR2 is SVGIG (reference sequence). The CDR3 nucleotides read TGTGCCAGTACTAGTACCAATGAGCAGTTCTTC. Translated, it gives CASTSTNEQFF.

About this clone itself: The sample holds other DNA sequences that translate to the same CDR3. This sequence joins TRBV30 and TRBJ1-2; no reliable D call. Trimming pared 2 bases from V and 4 bases from J, leaving 5 bases between. The germline V gene has CDR1 GTSNPN and CDR2 SVGIG (reference sequence). The CDR3 sequence is 11 residues long. The CDR3, as DNA: TGTGCCTGGAGTCGGGGCTATGGCTACACCTTC. Translation gives CAWSRGYGYTF.

The chain combines TRBV28 with TRBJ2-1, with 10 bases lining up with TRBD2. CDR3 length: 17 amino acids. Unmatched junction bases numbered 11, after V lost 2 bases and J lost 7 bases. CDR1 is MDHEN and CDR2 is SYDVKM in the germline V gene. In DNA, the CDR3 is TGTGCCAGCAGTTTAGCCTCCCTCAGAGCGGGAGGGAATGAGCAGTTCTTC. This codes for CASSLASLRAGGNEQFF. Looking up the rest from reference TRBV28 and TRBJ2-1 gives the full variable domain: DVKVTQSSRYLVKRTGEKVFLECVQDMDHENMFWYRQDPGLGLRLIYFSYDVKMKEKGDIPEGYSVSREKKERFSLILESASTNQTSMYLCASSLASLRAGGNEQFFGPGTRLTVL.

The chain has TRBV5-4 and TRBJ2-3; 15 nucleotides align to TRBD2. The CDR3 spans 18 residues. Germline CDR1 reads SGHNT; CDR2 reads YYREEE (reference sequence). With V trimmed by 4 bases and J by 5 bases, 11 bases remained unmatched. CDR3 coding DNA: TGTGCCAGCAGCCGGACTAGCGGGAGGGCCGTTCGCATAGATACGCAGTATTTT. Its protein is CASSRTSGRAVRIDTQYF.